The 5 T cell receptor beta chains presented below share a single source sample, sequenced in a study of blood T cells in healthy people across ages. It was with a sample-barcoded 5' primer and a J-beta primer mix that a second PCR of roughly 7 to 12 cycles was run. TCRdb passed the 5' RACE reads through MiXCR, listing each CDR3 protein once. Of almost 1 million distinct CDR3 sequences detected, just over 50% appear once; the ten largest clones hold about a fifth. The sequenced sample was blood. The receptors originated from a woman aged 60 to 75 in good health.

This chain connects TRBV12-3 or TRBV12-4 to TRBJ2-2, with D uncertain. V lost 7 bases, J lost 0 bases, and 9 bases lay in between. This CDR3 is built from 14 residues. CDR3 residues: CASTGRTNTGELFF. The DNA of the CDR3 is TGTGCCAGCACAGGCCGAACGAACACCGGGGAGCTGTTTTTT.

There are a few counts of this clonotype. The chain recombines TRBV20-1 with TRBJ2-7; 7 positions agree with TRBD1. The CDR3 extends over 13 amino acids. V trimming: 6 bases; J trimming: 2 bases; junction bases outside the gene matches: 7. Germline V gene sequence: CDR1 DFQATT, CDR2 SNEGSKA (reference sequence). CDR3 in DNA: TGCAGTGCGGAGACAGGGACCCCCTACGAGCAGTACTTC. The encoded protein is CSAETGTPYEQYF.

This clonotype has at least ten counts. The gene calls are TRBV7-2 and TRBJ1-5, with D possibly being TRBD1 (5 bases). The CDR3 has 14 residues. Between the trimmed V and J ends, which lost 6 bases and 1 base, there was a span of 10 bases. Germline CDR1 SGHTA, CDR2 FQGNSA. The CDR3 region has the DNA TGTGCCAGCAGTTTGAGGGGAAGCAATCAGCCCCAGCATTTT. This sequence encodes CASSLRGSNQPQHF.

This clonotype was found once. The chain joins TRBV5-1 to TRBJ2-3, with 8 nucleotides matching TRBD2. J gave up 4 bases and V 4 bases, and 14 bases lay outside the gene matches. CDR3 size: 17 residues. Germline V gene sequence: CDR1 SGHRS, CDR2 YFSETQ. Here the CDR3 DNA reads TGCGCCAGCAGCCAAGGGCCAGCGGGAGTAGGGCCAGATACGCAGTATTTT. This encodes CASSQGPAGVGPDTQYF.

The V call is TRBV20-1, the J call TRBJ2-7; maybe TRBD2 (5 bases). The germline gives CDR1 DFQATT, CDR2 SNEGSKA (reference sequence). This CDR3 is 14 amino acids long. The germline V and J ends were trimmed by 1 base and 4 bases, with 14 bases remaining between them. The CDR3 reads CSARGLEVVYEQYF. The DNA of the CDR3 is TGCAGTGCTAGAGGTCTGGAGGTGGTGTACGAGCAGTACTTC.